This T cell receptor (beta chain) was sequenced for a study of T cell repertoires in cytomegalovirus infection. General observations from the study: CMV carriers having the relevant HLA were flagged by cumulative public TCR beta family frequency. HLA-C-restricted CMV clonotypes gave the most frequent clonotype in two of eight donors.

Via MiXCR, TCRdb re-called the reads, giving one row per CDR3 protein. The table lists about 830,000 distinct CDR3 sequences, 30% to 35% of them singletons, with 9.5% to 15% in the top ten. Concerning this clonotype itself: The antigen remains undetermined.

The sample was cultured CD8+ T cells from PBMCs, taken from culture after CMV antigen stimulation. This TCR derives from a human donor in good health (CMV status not recorded). Some clones in this sample may be carry-over from other donors' samples.

CDR3: CASSPASANYGYTF. CDR3 in DNA: TGTGCCAGCAGCCCTGCGAGTGCTAACTATGGCTACACCTTC. The chain employs TRBV7-9 and TRBJ1-2, with D unclear. Between the trimmed V and J ends, which lost 5 bases and 0 bases, there was a span of 10 bases. The CDR3 spans 14 residues. The germline V gene has CDR1 SEHNR and CDR2 FQNEAQ (reference sequence).